This T cell receptor (beta chain) appears in the sequencing data of a study of blood T cell repertoires in COVID-19. Across the study: Material from acute and convalescent COVID-19 was sourced from the United States, Italy and Spain.

TCRdb keeps only in-frame clones here, not all; method: immunoSEQ multiplex PCR. The repertoire holds 98,000 or so clones, with around 84% as singletons. Sequenced material: peripheral blood. This receptor was taken from a man between 60 and 75 years old with acute or convalescent COVID-19.

CDR3 sequence: CSVERGLGQGRTNEKLFF. DNA for the CDR3: TGCAGCGTTGAGAGGGGGCTTGGGCAGGGGAGAACTAATGAAAAACTGTTTTTT. The chain carries TRBV29-1 and TRBJ1-4; 7 bases line up with TRBD1. There are 18 residues in the CDR3. Germline trimming cut 3 bases from V and 1 base from J; bases unmatched to any gene: 14. Per the germline V gene, CDR1 is SQVTM and CDR2 is ANQGSEA.